The T cell receptor beta chain described here comes from a study of prognosis after radiotherapy for stage I lung cancer. A note on this clonotype: A read error may explain this, as a much larger clone is one base away.

The CDR3 is made up of 18 amino acids. Germline CDR1 is MNHGY and CDR2 is SVAAGI. V shed 3 bases and J 1 base; nucleotides not matched to a gene: 12. From genomic DNA, two-round multiplex PCR was used to amplify TCR beta CDR3. The use of primers specific to each TRBV and TRBJ gene characterized first-round PCR. Via MiXCR, TCRdb re-called the multiplex PCR reads, giving one row per CDR3 protein. The repertoire consists of around 26,000 distinct CDR3 sequences, with about 30% occurring once and the leading ten covering 35% to 45%. The receptor's source is a donor over 45 with non-small cell lung cancer. This chain links TRBV6-9 with TRBJ2-1; TRBD1 matches at 7 bases. The starting material was PBMCs, obtained before or after stereotactic body radiation therapy (not recorded which). DNA for the CDR3: TGTGCCAGCAGTTACTCTATCTACGGGACAGCTTCCTACAATGAGCAGTTCTTC. Its protein product is CASSYSIYGTASYNEQFF.